Listed below are T cell receptor beta chains from one sample, sequenced in a study of blood T cells in healthy people across ages. TCRdb reanalysed the 5' RACE reads using MiXCR and keeps one entry per CDR3 protein. Altogether around 800,000 distinct CDR3 sequences are present, roughly 50% being singletons, with the ten largest covering around 40%. The sequenced material came from blood. These receptors originate from a man older than 75 in good health. Each CDR3 is given with its conserved first and last residue. D genes are given only for firm matches. Some rows mark clone size as missing; the rest say once, few, many or name a class of expanded clone.

TRBV20-1,NA,TRBJ1-5,NA,TGCAGTGCTAGAGCTCCAGCCGGGGGAAGTATCAGGAATCAGCCCCAGCATTTT,CSARAPAGGSIRNQPQHF
TRBV20-1,TRBD2,TRBJ2-7,many,TGCAGTGCCTCCCACAGAAGGACTAGCTCCTACGAGCAGTACTTC,CSASHRRTSSYEQYF
TRBV20-1,TRBD2,TRBJ2-1,NA,TGCAGTGCTAAGCCTAGCGGGACCCACAATGAGCAGTTCTTC,CSAKPSGTHNEQFF
TRBV25-1,TRBD1,TRBJ2-7,few,TGTGCCAGCAGTGCGACGGGACAGGGACATACCTACGAGCAGTACTTC,CASSATGQGHTYEQYF
TRBV7-2,TRBD2,TRBJ2-7,many,TGTGCCAGCAGCTGGGGACTAGCGGGAGCCTACGAGCAGTACTTC,CASSWGLAGAYEQYF
TRBV11-1,NA,TRBJ2-4,few,TGTGCCAGCAGCTTCTGGACGGAGGGGTCTGAGCAGTACTTC,CASSFWTEGSEQYF
TRBV10-2,NA,TRBJ2-7,once,TGCGCCAGCAAGACAAACTTACTCTCCTACGAGCAGTACTTC,CASKTNLLSYEQYF
TRBV7-2,NA,TRBJ2-1,NA,TGTGCCAGCAGCTTAATGGTCATCTACAATGAGCAGTTCTTC,CASSLMVIYNEQFF
TRBV12-3/TRBV12-4,NA,TRBJ2-7,once,TGTGCCAGCAGCGTCGGGTGGGCGTCCTACGAGCAGTACTTC,CASSVGWASYEQYF
TRBV7-3,NA,TRBJ2-7,NA,TGTGCCAGCAGCTTAACAAGTCGATCCGAGCAGTACTTC,CASSLTSRSEQYF
TRBV20-1,TRBD1,TRBJ1-5,NA,TGCAGTGCGGAGAACAGGGGGCGAGGGGGCAATCAGCCCCAGCATTTT,CSAENRGRGGNQPQHF
TRBV9,NA,TRBJ2-3,NA,TGTGCCAGCAGCGTAGGCAGAGGGTGGACAGATACGCAGTATTTT,CASSVGRGWTDTQYF
TRBV3-1,TRBD1,TRBJ2-3,NA,TGTGCCAGCAGCATGGGACAGGGGTTCACAGATACGCAGTATTTT,CASSMGQGFTDTQYF
TRBV21-1,NA,TRBJ1-1,NA,TGTGCCAGCAGCTATAGACCATCCCAGAACACTGAAGCTTTCTTT,CASSYRPSQNTEAFF
TRBV7-6,TRBD2,TRBJ2-7,NA,TGTGCCAGCAGCCGTACTAGCGGGGTTTACGAGCAGTACTTC,CASSRTSGVYEQYF
TRBV20-1,TRBD2,TRBJ2-1,NA,TGCAGTGCTAGAGGGGTACTAGCGGGTCAGGTTAAATACAATGAGCAGTTCTTC,CSARGVLAGQVKYNEQFF
TRBV14,NA,TRBJ2-7,NA,TGTGCCAGCAGCCTGGGACTGAATGACTACGAGCAGTACTTC,CASSLGLNDYEQYF
TRBV5-1,TRBD1,TRBJ1-4,few,TGCGCCAGCAGTCTTCGGACAGGTTCAACTAATGAAAAACTGTTTTTT,CASSLRTGSTNEKLFF
TRBV27,NA,TRBJ2-7,NA,TGTGCCAGCGTTGACAGGATGGCCGAGCAGTACTTC,CASVDRMAEQYF
TRBV12-3/TRBV12-4,NA,TRBJ2-7,many,TGTGCCAGCAGTCCAGCCTCCGGGAGTCGGTACGAGCAGTACTTC,CASSPASGSRYEQYF
TRBV6-5,TRBD1,TRBJ1-2,few,TGTGCCAGCAGCCATAACAGGGGGGGTCCTGACTACACCTTC,CASSHNRGGPDYTF
TRBV6-2/TRBV6-3,TRBD1,TRBJ2-7,once,TGTGCCAGCAGCCCCTCCGGGACAGGGGTCCCCTACGAGCAGTACTTC,CASSPSGTGVPYEQYF
TRBV6-5,NA,TRBJ2-7,NA,TGTGCCAGCAGTTATGGTTCAGGCTACGAGCAGTACTTC,CASSYGSGYEQYF
TRBV7-9,TRBD2,TRBJ2-1,NA,TGTGCCAGCAGCTCTGATAGACTAGCGGGATACACCTACAATGAGCAGTTCTTC,CASSSDRLAGYTYNEQFF
TRBV11-2,TRBD2,TRBJ2-3,NA,TGTGCCAGCAGCTCCCCGCGAGCGGGAGCGCGGTGGCACAGATACGCGTATTTT,CASSSPRAGARWHRYAYF
TRBV9,TRBD2,TRBJ2-7,NA,TGTGCCAGCAGCGTAGCGCGGGAGACTTCCTACGAGCAGTACTTC,CASSVARETSYEQYF
TRBV28,NA,TRBJ2-3,once,TGTGCCAGCAGTTTGGACAGACTACGGCGTGATACGCAGTATTTT,CASSLDRLRRDTQYF
TRBV12-3/TRBV12-4,NA,TRBJ2-1,NA,TGTGCCAGCAGTTTACGGAGGGGGCGGAATGAGCAGTTCTTC,CASSLRRGRNEQFF
TRBV11-2,TRBD1,TRBJ1-4,few,TGTGCCAGCAGCTCCGGGACAGCAACTAATGAAAAACTGTTTTTT,CASSSGTATNEKLFF
TRBV6-1,NA,TRBJ1-2,few,TGTGCCAGCAGTGAAACGGGGGTCCATGGCTACACCTTC,CASSETGVHGYTF
TRBV20-1,NA,TRBJ2-3,NA,TGCAGTACCGGGCCCCGCCCGGATACGCAGTATTTT,CSTGPRPDTQYF
TRBV6-2/TRBV6-3,NA,TRBJ2-3,NA,TGTGCCAGCAGTTACTCGGGGGCGGAATCAAATACGCAGTATTTT,CASSYSGAESNTQYF
TRBV2,NA,TRBJ1-1,NA,TGTGCCAGCAATTTCAGAGCCATGAACACTGAAGCTTTCTTT,CASNFRAMNTEAFF
TRBV10-3,TRBD2,TRBJ2-3,NA,TGTGCCATCAGTTCTCCCTGGACTAGCGGAGATCACAGACACGCGTATTTT,CAISSPWTSGDHRHAYF
TRBV6-2/TRBV6-3,NA,TRBJ2-1,NA,TGTGCCAGCAGTCCTTCCGGGACAACAGCGCTGTTCTTC,CASSPSGTTALFF
TRBV2,NA,TRBJ2-1,NA,TGTGCCAGCATTGACCGGACATTATATTATGAGCAGTTCTTC,CASIDRTLYYEQFF
TRBV25-1,TRBD1,TRBJ1-6,NA,TGTGCCAGCAGATCTACAGGGGTCGCTTCACCCCTCCACTTT,CASRSTGVASPLHF
TRBV7-9,TRBD2,TRBJ2-1,NA,TGTGCCAGCAGCGCCCGGGACGCCGGGAGGCGTGAGCAGTTCTTC,CASSARDAGRREQFF
TRBV5-1,TRBD1,TRBJ2-4,NA,TGCGCCAGCAGCTTGGGGCAGGGGGAAGGCAAAAACATTCAGTACTTC,CASSLGQGEGKNIQYF
TRBV7-8,NA,TRBJ2-5,NA,TGTGCCAGCAGCAAGGGGATCGGGGTGGAGACCCAGTACTTC,CASSKGIGVETQYF